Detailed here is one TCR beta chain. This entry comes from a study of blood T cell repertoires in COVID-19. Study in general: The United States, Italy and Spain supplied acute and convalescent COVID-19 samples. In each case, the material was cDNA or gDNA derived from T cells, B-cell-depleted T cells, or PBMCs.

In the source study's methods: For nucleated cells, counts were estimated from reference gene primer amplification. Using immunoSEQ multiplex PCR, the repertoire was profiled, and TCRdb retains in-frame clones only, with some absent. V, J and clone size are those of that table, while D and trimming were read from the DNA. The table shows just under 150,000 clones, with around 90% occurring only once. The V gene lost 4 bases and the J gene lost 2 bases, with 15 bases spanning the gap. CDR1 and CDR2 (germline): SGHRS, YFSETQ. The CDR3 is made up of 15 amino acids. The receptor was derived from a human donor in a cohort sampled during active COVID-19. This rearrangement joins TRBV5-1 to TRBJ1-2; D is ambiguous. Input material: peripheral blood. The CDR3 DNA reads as TGCGCCAGCAGCGACTCCGGGGAGCAGAACTATGGCTACACCTTC. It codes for CASSDSGEQNYGYTF.